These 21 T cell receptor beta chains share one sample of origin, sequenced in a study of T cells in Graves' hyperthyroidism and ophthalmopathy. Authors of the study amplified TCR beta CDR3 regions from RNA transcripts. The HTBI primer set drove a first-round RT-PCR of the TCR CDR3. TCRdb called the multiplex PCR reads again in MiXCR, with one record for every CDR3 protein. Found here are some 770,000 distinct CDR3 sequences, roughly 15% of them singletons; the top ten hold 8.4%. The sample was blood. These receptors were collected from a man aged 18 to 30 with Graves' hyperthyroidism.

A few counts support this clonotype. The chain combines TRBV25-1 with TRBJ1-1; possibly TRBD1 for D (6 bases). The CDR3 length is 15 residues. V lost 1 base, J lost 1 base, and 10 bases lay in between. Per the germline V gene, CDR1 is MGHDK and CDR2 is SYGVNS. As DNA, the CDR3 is TGTGCCAGCAGTGAATGGGGACAACCGAACACTGAAGCTTTCTTT. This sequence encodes CASSEWGQPNTEAFF.

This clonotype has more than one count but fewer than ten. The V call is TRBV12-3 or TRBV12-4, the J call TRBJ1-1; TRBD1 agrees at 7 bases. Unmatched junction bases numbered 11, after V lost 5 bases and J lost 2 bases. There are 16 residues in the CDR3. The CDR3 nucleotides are TGTGCCAGCAGTCCCTCGGAGGGGGCGAGAAACACTGAAGCTTTCTTT. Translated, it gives CASSPSEGARNTEAFF.

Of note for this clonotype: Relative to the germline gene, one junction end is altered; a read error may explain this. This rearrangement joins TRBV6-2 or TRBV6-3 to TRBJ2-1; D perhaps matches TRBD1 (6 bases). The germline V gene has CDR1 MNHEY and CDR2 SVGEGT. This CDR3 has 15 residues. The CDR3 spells CAISKWTEIYNEQFF. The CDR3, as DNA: TGTGCCATCAGTAAGTGGACAGAGATTTACAATGAGCAGTTCTTC.

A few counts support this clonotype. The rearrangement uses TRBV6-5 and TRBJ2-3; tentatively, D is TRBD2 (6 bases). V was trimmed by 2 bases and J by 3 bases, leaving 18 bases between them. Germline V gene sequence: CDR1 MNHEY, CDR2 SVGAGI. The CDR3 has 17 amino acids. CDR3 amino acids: CASSYPRRGKRTDTQYF. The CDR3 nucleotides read TGTGCCAGCAGTTACCCTCGCCGGGGGAAGCGGACAGATACGCAGTATTTT.

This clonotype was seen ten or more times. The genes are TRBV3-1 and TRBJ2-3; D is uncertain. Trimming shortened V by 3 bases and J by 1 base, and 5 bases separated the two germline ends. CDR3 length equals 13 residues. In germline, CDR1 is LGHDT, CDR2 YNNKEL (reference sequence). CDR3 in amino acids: CASSHRGTDTQYF. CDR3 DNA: TGTGCCAGCAGCCATAGGGGCACAGATACGCAGTATTTT.

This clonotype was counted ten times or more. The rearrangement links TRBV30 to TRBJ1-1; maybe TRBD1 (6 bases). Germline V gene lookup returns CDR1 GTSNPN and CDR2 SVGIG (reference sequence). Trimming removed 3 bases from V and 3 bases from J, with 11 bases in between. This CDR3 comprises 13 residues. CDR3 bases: TGTGCCTGGAGAGGCCAGGGGTACACTGAAGCTTTCTTT. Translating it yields CAWRGQGYTEAFF.

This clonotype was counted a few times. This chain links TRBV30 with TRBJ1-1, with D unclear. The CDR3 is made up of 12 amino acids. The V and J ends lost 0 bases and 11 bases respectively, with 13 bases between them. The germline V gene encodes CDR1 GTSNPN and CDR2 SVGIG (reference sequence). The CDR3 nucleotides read TGTGCCTGGAGTGTAGCCAGCGCGGGGGCTTTCTTT. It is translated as CAWSVASAGAFF.

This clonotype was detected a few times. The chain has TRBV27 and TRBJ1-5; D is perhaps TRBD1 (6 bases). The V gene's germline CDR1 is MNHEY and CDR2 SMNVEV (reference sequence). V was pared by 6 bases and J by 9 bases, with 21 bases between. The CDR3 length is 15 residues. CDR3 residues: CASRRTDSYVGPQHF. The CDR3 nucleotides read TGTGCCAGCAGGAGGACGGACAGCTATGTGGGGCCCCAGCATTTT.

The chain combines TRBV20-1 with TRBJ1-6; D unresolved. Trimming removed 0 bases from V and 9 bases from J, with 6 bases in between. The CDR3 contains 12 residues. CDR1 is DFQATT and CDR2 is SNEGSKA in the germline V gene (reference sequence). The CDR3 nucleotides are TGCAGTGCTAGAGATCCGACTTCACCCCTCCACTTT. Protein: CSARDPTSPLHF.

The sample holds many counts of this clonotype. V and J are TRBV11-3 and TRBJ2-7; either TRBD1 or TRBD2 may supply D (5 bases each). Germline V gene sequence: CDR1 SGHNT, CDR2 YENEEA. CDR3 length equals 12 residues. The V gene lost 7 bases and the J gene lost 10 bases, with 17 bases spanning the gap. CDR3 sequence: CASTVRDAEQYF. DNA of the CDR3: TGTGCCAGCACGGTCCGGGACGCTGAACAGTACTTC.

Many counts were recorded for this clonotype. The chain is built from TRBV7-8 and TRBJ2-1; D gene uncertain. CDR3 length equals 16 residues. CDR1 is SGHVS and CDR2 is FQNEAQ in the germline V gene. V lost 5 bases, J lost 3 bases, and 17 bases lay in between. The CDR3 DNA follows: TGTGCCAGCAGCCTCACCCCGCCTGGGGACTACAATGAGCAGTTCTTC. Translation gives CASSLTPPGDYNEQFF. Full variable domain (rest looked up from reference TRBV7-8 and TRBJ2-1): GAGVSQSPRYKVAKRGQDVALRCDPISGHVSLFWYQQALGQGPEFLTYFQNEAQLDKSGLPSDRFFAERPEGSVSTLKIQRTQQEDSAVYLCASSLTPPGDYNEQFFGPGTRLTVL.

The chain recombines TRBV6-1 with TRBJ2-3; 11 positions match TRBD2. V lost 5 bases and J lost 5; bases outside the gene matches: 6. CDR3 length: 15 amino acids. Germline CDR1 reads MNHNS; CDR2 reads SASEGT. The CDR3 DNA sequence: TGTGCCAGCAGTTATAGCGGGAGGGCCGAAGATACGCAGTATTTT. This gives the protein CASSYSGRAEDTQYF.

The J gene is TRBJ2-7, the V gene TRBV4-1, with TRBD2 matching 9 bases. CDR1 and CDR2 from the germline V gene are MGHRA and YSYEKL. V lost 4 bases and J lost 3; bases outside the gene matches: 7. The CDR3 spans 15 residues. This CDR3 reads CASSLRGLADYEQYF. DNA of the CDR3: TGCGCCAGCAGCCTCCGGGGACTAGCCGACTACGAGCAGTACTTC.

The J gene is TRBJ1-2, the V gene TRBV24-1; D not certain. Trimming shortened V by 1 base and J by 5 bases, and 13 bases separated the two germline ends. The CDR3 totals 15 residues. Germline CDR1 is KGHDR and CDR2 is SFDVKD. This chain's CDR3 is CATSDLNGVAYGYTF. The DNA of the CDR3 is TGTGCCACCAGTGATTTAAACGGAGTGGCGTATGGCTACACCTTC.

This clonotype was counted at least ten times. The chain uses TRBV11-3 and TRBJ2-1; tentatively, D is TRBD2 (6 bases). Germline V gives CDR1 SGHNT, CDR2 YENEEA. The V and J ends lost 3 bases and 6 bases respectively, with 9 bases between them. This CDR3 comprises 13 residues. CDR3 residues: CASSLGGPNEQFF. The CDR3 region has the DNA TGTGCCAGCAGCTTGGGGGGACCCAATGAGCAGTTCTTC.

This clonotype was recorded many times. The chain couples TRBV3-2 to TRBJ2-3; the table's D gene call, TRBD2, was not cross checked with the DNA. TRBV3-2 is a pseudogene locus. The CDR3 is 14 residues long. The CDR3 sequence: CASSQPVTGVAQYF. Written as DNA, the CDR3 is TGTGCCAGCAGCCAACCCGTGACGGGAGTAGCGCAGTATTTT.

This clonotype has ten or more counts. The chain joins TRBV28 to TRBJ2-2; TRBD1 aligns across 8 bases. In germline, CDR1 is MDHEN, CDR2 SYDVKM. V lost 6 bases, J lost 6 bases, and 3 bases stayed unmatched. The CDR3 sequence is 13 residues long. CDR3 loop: CASSRTGSGELFF. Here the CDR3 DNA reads TGTGCCAGCAGCCGGACAGGGTCCGGGGAGCTGTTTTTT.

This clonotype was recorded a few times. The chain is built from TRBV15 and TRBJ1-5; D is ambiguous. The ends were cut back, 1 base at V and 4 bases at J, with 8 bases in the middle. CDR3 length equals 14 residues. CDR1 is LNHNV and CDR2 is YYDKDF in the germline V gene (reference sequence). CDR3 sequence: CATSRGWENQPQHF. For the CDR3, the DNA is TGTGCCACCAGCAGAGGTTGGGAAAATCAGCCCCAGCATTTT.

Here the CDR3 DNA reads TGTGCCAGCAGTACCGTGGGGGCTAGCACAGATACGCAGTATTTT. This encodes CASSTVGASTDTQYF. The chain is built from TRBV6-1 and TRBJ2-3; D is possibly TRBD1 (6 bases). The CDR3 is 15 amino acids. Germline CDR1 is MNHNS and CDR2 is SASEGT. Deletions cut 5 bases from V and 0 bases from J, with 12 bases between.

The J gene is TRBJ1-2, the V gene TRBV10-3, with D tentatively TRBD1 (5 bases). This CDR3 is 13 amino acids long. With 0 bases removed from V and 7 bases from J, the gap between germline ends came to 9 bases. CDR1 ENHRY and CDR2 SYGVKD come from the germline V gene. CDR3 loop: CAISESRDAGYTF. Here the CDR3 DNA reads TGTGCCATCAGTGAGTCCAGGGACGCTGGCTACACCTTC.

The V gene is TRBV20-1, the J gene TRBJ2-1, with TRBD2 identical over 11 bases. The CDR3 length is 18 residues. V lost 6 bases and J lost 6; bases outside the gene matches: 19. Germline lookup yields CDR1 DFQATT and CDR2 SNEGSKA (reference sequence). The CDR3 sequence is CSARYSGTSGRLLNEQFF. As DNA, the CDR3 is TGCAGTGCCAGGTATTCCGGGACTAGCGGCCGATTGCTCAATGAGCAGTTCTTC.